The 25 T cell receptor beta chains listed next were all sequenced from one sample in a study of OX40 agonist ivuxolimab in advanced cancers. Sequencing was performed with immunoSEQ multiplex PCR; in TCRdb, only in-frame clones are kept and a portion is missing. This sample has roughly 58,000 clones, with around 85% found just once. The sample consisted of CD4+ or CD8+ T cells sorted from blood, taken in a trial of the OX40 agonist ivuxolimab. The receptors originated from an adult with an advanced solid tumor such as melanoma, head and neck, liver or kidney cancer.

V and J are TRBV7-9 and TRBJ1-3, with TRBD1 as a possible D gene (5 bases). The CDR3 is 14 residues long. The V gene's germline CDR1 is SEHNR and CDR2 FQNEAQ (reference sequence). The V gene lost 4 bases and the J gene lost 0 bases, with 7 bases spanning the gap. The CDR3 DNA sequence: TGTGCCAGCAGCTCAGGGAGCTCTGGAAACACCATATATTTT. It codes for CASSSGSSGNTIYF.

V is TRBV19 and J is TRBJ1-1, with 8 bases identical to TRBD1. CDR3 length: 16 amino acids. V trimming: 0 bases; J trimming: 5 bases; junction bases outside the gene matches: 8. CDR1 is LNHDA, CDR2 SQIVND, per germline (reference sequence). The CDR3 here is CASSIEAGGGRTEAFF. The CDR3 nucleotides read TGTGCCAGTAGTATAGAGGCAGGGGGCGGCAGAACTGAAGCTTTCTTT.

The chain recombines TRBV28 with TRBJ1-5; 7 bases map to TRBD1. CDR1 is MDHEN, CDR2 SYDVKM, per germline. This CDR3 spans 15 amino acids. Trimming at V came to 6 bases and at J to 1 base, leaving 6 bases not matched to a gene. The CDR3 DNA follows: TGTGCCAGCAGATTGGGACAGTTGAGCAATCAGCCCCAGCATTTT. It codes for CASRLGQLSNQPQHF.

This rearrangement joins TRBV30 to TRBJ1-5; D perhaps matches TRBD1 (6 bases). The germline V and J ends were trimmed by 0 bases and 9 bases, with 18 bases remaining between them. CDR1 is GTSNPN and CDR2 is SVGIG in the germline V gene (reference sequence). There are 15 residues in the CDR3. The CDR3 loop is CAWSVGGGTRRPQHF. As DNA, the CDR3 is TGTGCCTGGAGTGTAGGGGGTGGAACGAGACGGCCCCAGCATTTT.

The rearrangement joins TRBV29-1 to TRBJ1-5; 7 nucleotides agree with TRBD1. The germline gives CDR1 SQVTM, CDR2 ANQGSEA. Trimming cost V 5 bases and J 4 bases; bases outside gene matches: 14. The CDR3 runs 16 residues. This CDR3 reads CSVLVGAGGDNQPQHF. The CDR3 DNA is TGCAGCGTTCTCGTGGGGGCAGGGGGGGATAATCAGCCCCAGCATTTT.

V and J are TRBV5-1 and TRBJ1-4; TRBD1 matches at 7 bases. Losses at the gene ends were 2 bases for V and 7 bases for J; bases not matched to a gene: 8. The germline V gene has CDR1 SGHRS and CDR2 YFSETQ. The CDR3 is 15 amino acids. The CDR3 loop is CASSFWGGGGEKLFF. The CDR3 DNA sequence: TGCGCCAGCAGCTTCTGGGGAGGGGGCGGTGAAAAACTGTTTTTT.

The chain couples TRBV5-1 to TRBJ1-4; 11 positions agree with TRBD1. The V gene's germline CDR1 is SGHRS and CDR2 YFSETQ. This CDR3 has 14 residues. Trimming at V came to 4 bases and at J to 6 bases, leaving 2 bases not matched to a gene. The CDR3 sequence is CASSRDRGDEKLFF. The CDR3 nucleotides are TGCGCCAGCAGCAGGGACAGGGGGGATGAAAAACTGTTTTTT.

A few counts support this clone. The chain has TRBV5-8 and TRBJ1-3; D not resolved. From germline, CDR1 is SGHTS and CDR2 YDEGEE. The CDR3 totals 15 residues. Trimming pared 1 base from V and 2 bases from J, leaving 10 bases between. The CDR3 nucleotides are TGTGCCAGCAGCTTGCGGGTTTCGGCTGGAAACACCATATATTTT. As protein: CASSLRVSAGNTIYF.

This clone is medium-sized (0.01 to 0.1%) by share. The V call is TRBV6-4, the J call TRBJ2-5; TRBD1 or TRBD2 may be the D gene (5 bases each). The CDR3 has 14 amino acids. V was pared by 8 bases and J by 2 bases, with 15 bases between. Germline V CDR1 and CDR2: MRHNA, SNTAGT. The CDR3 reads CASYKAGSQETQYF. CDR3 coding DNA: TGTGCCAGCTACAAGGCAGGGAGTCAAGAGACCCAGTACTTC.

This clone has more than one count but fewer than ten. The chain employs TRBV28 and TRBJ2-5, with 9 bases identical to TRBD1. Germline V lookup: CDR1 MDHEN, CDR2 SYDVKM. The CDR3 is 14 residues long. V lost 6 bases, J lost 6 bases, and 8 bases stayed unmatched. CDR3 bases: TGTGCCAGCAGAACCTCACAGGGGGCTCAGACCCAGTACTTC. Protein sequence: CASRTSQGAQTQYF. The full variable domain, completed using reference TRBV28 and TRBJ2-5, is DVKVTQSSRYLVKRTGEKVFLECVQDMDHENMFWYRQDPGLGLRLIYFSYDVKMKEKGDIPEGYSVSREKKERFSLILESASTNQTSMYLCASRTSQGAQTQYFGPGTRLLVL.

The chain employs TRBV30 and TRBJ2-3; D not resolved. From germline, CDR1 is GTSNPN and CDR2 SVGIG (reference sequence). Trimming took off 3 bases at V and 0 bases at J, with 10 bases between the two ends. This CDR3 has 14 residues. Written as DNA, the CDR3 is TGTGCCTGGAGGCCGGAGTTTAGCACAGATACGCAGTATTTT. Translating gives CAWRPEFSTDTQYF.

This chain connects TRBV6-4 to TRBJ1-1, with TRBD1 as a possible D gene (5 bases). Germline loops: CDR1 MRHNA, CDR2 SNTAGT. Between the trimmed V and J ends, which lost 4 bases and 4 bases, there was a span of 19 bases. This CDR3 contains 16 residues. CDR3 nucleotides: TGTGCCAGCAGTGTTCGGTCAGGCAGGGTGGGCACTGAAGCTTTCTTT. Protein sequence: CASSVRSGRVGTEAFF.

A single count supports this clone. In DNA, the CDR3 is TGTGCCAGCAGCTTAGCTGCGGTCGCGCCCCAGCATTTT. Amino acid sequence: CASSLAAVAPQHF. The chain recombines TRBV7-9 with TRBJ1-5; D unresolved. The CDR3 is 13 amino acids. The V gene lost 0 bases and the J gene lost 9 bases, with 9 bases spanning the gap. Germline loops: CDR1 SEHNR, CDR2 FQNEAQ (reference sequence).

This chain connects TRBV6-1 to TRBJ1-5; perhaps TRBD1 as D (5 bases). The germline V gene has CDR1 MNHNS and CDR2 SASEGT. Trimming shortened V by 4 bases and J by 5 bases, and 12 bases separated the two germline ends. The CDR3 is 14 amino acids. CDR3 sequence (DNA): TGTGCCAGCAGTGTTGTACAGGACCATCAGCCCCAGCATTTT. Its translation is CASSVVQDHQPQHF.

CDR3 nucleotide sequence: TGTGCCAGCAGCTTCAGGCAGGGTCATTACAATGAGCAGTTCTTC. Residues: CASSFRQGHYNEQFF. The chain combines TRBV5-8 with TRBJ2-1; the D gene is possibly TRBD1 (5 bases). The V end was cut by 2 bases, the J end by 4 bases, with 13 bases between. The CDR3 covers 15 residues. CDR1 SGHTS and CDR2 YDEGEE come from the germline V gene.

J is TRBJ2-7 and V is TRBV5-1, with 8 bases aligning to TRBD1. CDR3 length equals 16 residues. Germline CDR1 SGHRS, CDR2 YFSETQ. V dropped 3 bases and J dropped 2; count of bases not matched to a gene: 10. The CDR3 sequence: CASSSMPDRAPYEQYF. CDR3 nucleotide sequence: TGCGCCAGCAGCTCCATGCCGGACAGGGCACCCTACGAGCAGTACTTC.

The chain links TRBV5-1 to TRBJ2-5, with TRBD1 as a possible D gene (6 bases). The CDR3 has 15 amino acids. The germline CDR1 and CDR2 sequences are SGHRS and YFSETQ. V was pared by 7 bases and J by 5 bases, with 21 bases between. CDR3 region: CASLGPGQTVETQYF. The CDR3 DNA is TGCGCCAGCCTAGGCCCGGGACAAACGGTCGAGACCCAGTACTTC. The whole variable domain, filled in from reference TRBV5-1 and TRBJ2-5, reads KAGVTQTPRYLIKTRGQQVTLSCSPISGHRSVSWYQQTPGQGLQFLFEYFSETQRNKGNFPGRFSGRQFSNSRSEMNVSTLELGDSALYLCASLGPGQTVETQYFGPGTRLLVL.

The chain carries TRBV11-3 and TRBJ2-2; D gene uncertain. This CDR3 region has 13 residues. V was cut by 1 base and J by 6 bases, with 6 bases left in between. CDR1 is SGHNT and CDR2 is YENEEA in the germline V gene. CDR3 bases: TGTGCCAGCAGCTTAGGCGTCCCCGGGGAGCTGTTTTTT. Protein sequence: CASSLGVPGELFF.

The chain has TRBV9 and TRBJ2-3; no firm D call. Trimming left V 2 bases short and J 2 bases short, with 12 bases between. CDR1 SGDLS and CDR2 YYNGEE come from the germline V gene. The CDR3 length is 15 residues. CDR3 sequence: CASSVDAVITDTQYF. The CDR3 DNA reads TGTGCCAGCAGCGTGGATGCGGTAATCACAGATACGCAGTATTTT.

The CDR3 sequence: CAIKGRNLNTEAFF. The CDR3 DNA sequence: TGTGCCATCAAGGGCAGGAACTTGAACACTGAAGCTTTCTTT. V usage is TRBV11-1 and J usage is TRBJ1-1; D unresolved. V lost 10 bases and J lost 0, with 15 bases in between. Looked up from germline, CDR1 is SGHAT and CDR2 is FQDESV (reference sequence). This CDR3 has 14 amino acids.

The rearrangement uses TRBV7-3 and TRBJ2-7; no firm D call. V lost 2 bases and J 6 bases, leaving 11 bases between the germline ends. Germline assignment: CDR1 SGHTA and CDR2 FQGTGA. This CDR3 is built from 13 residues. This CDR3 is CASSLDNLGEQYF. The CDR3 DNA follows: TGTGCCAGCAGCTTAGACAATCTTGGCGAGCAGTACTTC.

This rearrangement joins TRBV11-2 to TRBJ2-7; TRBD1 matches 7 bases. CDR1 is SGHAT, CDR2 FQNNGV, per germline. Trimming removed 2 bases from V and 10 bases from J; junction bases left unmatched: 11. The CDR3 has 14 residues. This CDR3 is CASSLRTGPWEQYF. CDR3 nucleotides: TGTGCCAGCAGCTTACGGACAGGACCCTGGGAACAGTACTTC.

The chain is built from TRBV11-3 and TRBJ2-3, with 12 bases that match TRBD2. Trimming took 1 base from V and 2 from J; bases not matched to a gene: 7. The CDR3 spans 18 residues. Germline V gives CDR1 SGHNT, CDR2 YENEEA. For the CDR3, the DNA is TGTGCCAGCAGCTTAGGTACGGGACTAGCGGGCCTCACAGATACGCAGTATTTT. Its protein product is CASSLGTGLAGLTDTQYF.

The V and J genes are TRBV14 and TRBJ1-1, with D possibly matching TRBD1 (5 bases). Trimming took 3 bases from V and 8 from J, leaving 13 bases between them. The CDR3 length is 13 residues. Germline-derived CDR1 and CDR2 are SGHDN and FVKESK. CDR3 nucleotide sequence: TGTGCCAGCAGCCAGGGGCGTAGCTCCGAAGCTTTCTTT. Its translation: CASSQGRSSEAFF.

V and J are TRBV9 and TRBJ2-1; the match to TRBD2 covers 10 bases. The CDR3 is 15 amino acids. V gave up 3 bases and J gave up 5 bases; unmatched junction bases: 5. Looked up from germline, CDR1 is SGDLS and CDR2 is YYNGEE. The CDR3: CASSATSGTHNEQFF. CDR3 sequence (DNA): TGTGCCAGCAGCGCCACTAGCGGGACTCACAATGAGCAGTTCTTC.